This TCR beta chain was found in a study of blood T cells in healthy people across ages. Study-wide findings and caveats: Roughly linear declines in TCR beta diversity per million T cells occurred with age.

Concerning this clonotype itself: The antigen is unknown.

The second PCR ran roughly 6 to 12 cycles with a sample-barcoded 5' primer and J-beta primers. The study obtained at least 3 million CDR3-containing paired-end reads from every sample. Using its own MiXCR run on the 5' RACE reads, TCRdb lists one record per CDR3 protein. The sample carries about 1,500,000 distinct CDR3 sequences, around 42% recorded once. The V end lost 1 base, the J end lost 0 bases, and 19 bases lay between the germline ends. CDR1 and CDR2 from the germline V gene are SQVTM and ANQGSEA. This CDR3 region has 18 residues. The gene calls are TRBV29-1 and TRBJ2-1, with D maybe TRBD2 (6 bases). The source material was blood. The clonotype comes from a woman younger than 30 in good health. CDR3 loop: CSVEVHSGALSSYNEQFF. For the CDR3, the DNA is TGCAGCGTTGAAGTGCATAGCGGCGCCTTGAGCTCCTACAATGAGCAGTTCTTC.